Listed here are 27 T cell receptor beta chains from one sample, sequenced in a study of T cells in Graves' hyperthyroidism and ophthalmopathy. RNA transcripts yielded amplified TCR beta CDR3 regions. First-round RT-PCR targeting the TCR CDR3 was performed with the HTBI primer set. MiXCR was run by TCRdb on the multiplex PCR reads, yielding one entry per CDR3 protein. Of over 400,000 distinct CDR3 sequences listed, 22% are singletons. The sequenced sample consisted of blood. The receptors here all came from a woman in her 70s with Graves' ophthalmopathy.

The chain couples TRBV7-2 to TRBJ2-1; 9 bases map to TRBD2. Trimming took 5 bases from V and 9 from J; bases not matched to a gene: 8. Per the germline V gene, CDR1 is SGHTA and CDR2 is FQGNSA. The CDR3 has 14 amino acids. CDR3 sequence reads: CASSITGTSFEQFF. CDR3 bases: TGTGCCAGCAGCATCACGGGGACTAGCTTTGAGCAGTTCTTC.

This clonotype appeared a few times. The J gene is TRBJ2-7, the V gene TRBV18; 9 bases align to TRBD2. The CDR3 is 16 residues long. V lost 3 bases to trimming and J lost 1 base; unmatched junction nucleotides: 7. Per germline, CDR1 KGHSH and CDR2 LQKENI. The CDR3: CASSPDSGSQSYEQYF. The CDR3 DNA reads as TGTGCCAGCTCACCCGATAGCGGGAGTCAGTCCTACGAGCAGTACTTC.

The sample holds many counts of this clonotype. V is TRBV19 and J is TRBJ1-5, with D hard to call. V was trimmed by 5 bases and J by 1 base, leaving 6 bases between them. This CDR3 contains 13 residues. The V gene's germline CDR1 is LNHDA and CDR2 SQIVND (reference sequence). CDR3 DNA sequence: TGTGCCAGTAGTCTCTCGAGCAATCAGCCCCAGCATTTT. Amino acids: CASSLSSNQPQHF.

V gene TRBV7-3 combines with J gene TRBJ2-5, with TRBD2 matching over 7 bases. Germline V lookup: CDR1 SGHTA, CDR2 FQGTGA. CDR3 size: 14 residues. The ends lost 8 bases at V and 2 bases at J; junction bases unmatched: 8. The CDR3 coding sequence is TGTGCCAGCGGCCCCCGGGGAGGGCAAGAGACCCAGTACTTC. Amino acids: CASGPRGGQETQYF.

In this sample, this clonotype turned up many times. The chain combines TRBV28 with TRBJ1-1; D gene unclear. In germline, CDR1 is MDHEN, CDR2 SYDVKM. V lost 8 bases and J lost 2, with 9 bases in between. This CDR3 comprises 12 residues. The CDR3 region is CASLSVNTEAFF. The DNA of the CDR3 is TGTGCCAGCCTGTCAGTTAACACTGAAGCTTTCTTT. Full variable domain (rest looked up from reference TRBV28 and TRBJ1-1): DVKVTQSSRYLVKRTGEKVFLECVQDMDHENMFWYRQDPGLGLRLIYFSYDVKMKEKGDIPEGYSVSREKKERFSLILESASTNQTSMYLCASLSVNTEAFFGQGTRLTVV.

This clonotype was counted many times. The J gene is TRBJ2-1, the V gene TRBV11-2; no clear D gene. Germline V gene lookup returns CDR1 SGHAT and CDR2 FQNNGV. The CDR3 totals 13 residues. Trimming stripped 3 bases from V and 8 bases from J, with 11 bases between. CDR3 coding DNA: TGTGCCAGCAGCTTTCGTTGGCTTTATGAGCAGTTCTTC. It codes for CASSFRWLYEQFF.

This clonotype was seen at least ten times. The CDR3 protein is CASSPTGRNYEQYF. The CDR3 nucleotides are TGTGCCAGCAGCCCTACGGGACGGAACTACGAGCAGTACTTC. The chain joins TRBV12-3 or TRBV12-4 to TRBJ2-7; D is perhaps TRBD1 or TRBD2 (5 bases each). The CDR3 has 14 amino acids. Deletions cut 6 bases from V and 3 bases from J, with 15 bases between.

The chain joins TRBV20-1 to TRBJ1-2; D gene unclear. The CDR3 runs to 12 residues. The V and J ends lost 7 bases and 0 bases respectively, with 9 bases between them. Germline loops: CDR1 DFQATT, CDR2 SNEGSKA (reference sequence). DNA of the CDR3: TGCAGTGTGTTCGAGCCTAACTATGGCTACACCTTC. Translated, it gives CSVFEPNYGYTF.

This clonotype has only a few counts. The chain carries TRBV14 and TRBJ2-1, with a possible D match to TRBD1 (5 bases). The CDR3 contains 12 residues. The V end lost 10 bases, the J end lost 8 bases, and 15 bases lay between the germline ends. From germline, CDR1 is SGHDN and CDR2 FVKESK. CDR3 sequence (DNA): TGTGCCACCCACCAGGGAAGCGATGAGCAGTTCTTC. It codes for CATHQGSDEQFF.

The chain combines TRBV5-6 with TRBJ2-1; 11 positions agree with TRBD2. The CDR3 has 13 residues. Germline values: CDR1 SGHDT, CDR2 YYEEEE. The junction had 4 bases not matched to a gene; V was cut back by 5 bases and J by 9 bases. CDR3 amino acids: CASRGLAGGEQFF. The CDR3 DNA is TGTGCCAGCAGAGGACTAGCGGGCGGTGAGCAGTTCTTC.

The chain combines TRBV6-1 with TRBJ1-1, with 9 bases fitting TRBD1. V trimming: 8 bases; J trimming: 6 bases; junction bases outside the gene matches: 13. The germline CDR1 and CDR2 sequences are MNHNS and SASEGT. The CDR3 is 15 amino acids. CDR3 nucleotide sequence: TGTGCCAGCTCACCAGGGACAGGGTGGAGCCCTGAAGCTTTCTTT. It codes for CASSPGTGWSPEAFF.

This clonotype came up a few times. This is likely a read error, given that the CDR3 carries no conserved phenylalanine or tryptophan at its end. The rearrangement uses TRBV27 and TRBJ1-1, with 7 bases identical to TRBD1. The germline CDR1 and CDR2 sequences are MNHEY and SMNVEV (reference sequence). V was clipped by 2 bases and J by 8 bases; unmatched bases: 8. The CDR3 has 14 residues. CDR3 residues: CASSLRQTGSEAFL. In DNA, the CDR3 is TGTGCCAGCAGTTTAAGGCAGACAGGGAGCGAAGCTTTCCTT.

This clonotype was detected many times. The genes are TRBV20-1 and TRBJ2-7; 8 nucleotides agree with TRBD1. Per the germline V gene, CDR1 is DFQATT and CDR2 is SNEGSKA (reference sequence). The CDR3 sequence is 13 residues long. V lost 5 bases and J lost 4; bases outside the gene matches: 7. The CDR3 nucleotides read TGCAGTGCTGGACAGGGTAGGGAGTACGAGCAGTACTTC. Encoded protein: CSAGQGREYEQYF.

This clonotype was counted between two and nine times. The rearrangement uses TRBV7-8 and TRBJ2-1, with 8 bases fitting TRBD2. The ends lost 9 bases at V and 9 bases at J; junction bases unmatched: 7. This CDR3 is built from 12 residues. From germline, CDR1 is SGHVS and CDR2 FQNEAQ. The CDR3 loop is CASEREKGEQFF. CDR3 nucleotides: TGTGCCAGTGAGCGGGAGAAGGGTGAGCAGTTCTTC.

This chain joins TRBV30 and TRBJ1-1; TRBD1 agrees at 7 bases. Germline CDR1 GTSNPN, CDR2 SVGIG (reference sequence). The J segment lost 6 bases and the V segment lost 3 bases, leaving 4 bases of the junction unmatched. This CDR3 has 12 residues. CDR3 bases: TGTGCCTGGAGAGGGGGCTATGCTGAAGCTTTCTTT. Translating gives CAWRGGYAEAFF.

The count of this clonotype is one. DNA for the CDR3: TGTGCCAGCACCCCACGGAGGGACCTGCCGATGTCCGGGGAGCTGTTTTTT. Protein: CASTPRRDLPMSGELFF. The chain joins TRBV6-1 to TRBJ2-2; D perhaps matches TRBD2 (6 bases). The V gene lost 7 bases and the J gene lost 6 bases, with 24 bases spanning the gap. This CDR3 region has 17 residues. The germline V gene encodes CDR1 MNHNS and CDR2 SASEGT.

This chain connects TRBV20-1 to TRBJ2-7; TRBD1 is a possible D gene (6 bases). Germline CDR1 reads DFQATT; CDR2 reads SNEGSKA (reference sequence). V was shortened by 1 base and J by 2 bases, with 6 bases between the two germline ends. The CDR3 is 12 residues long. CDR3 residues: CSARGTAYEQYF. Written as DNA, the CDR3 is TGCAGTGCTAGAGGGACAGCCTACGAGCAGTACTTC.

This clonotype was observed a handful of times. The chain couples TRBV28 to TRBJ1-4; 10 positions agree with TRBD1. V shed 5 bases, J shed 5 bases, and the junction held 8 bases outside the gene matches. Germline-derived CDR1 and CDR2 are MDHEN and SYDVKM. The CDR3 is made up of 16 amino acids. As DNA, the CDR3 is TGTGCCAGCAGTGTCATAGGGACAGGGGTAAATGAAAAACTGTTTTTT. Residues: CASSVIGTGVNEKLFF.

This clonotype was counted only a few times. The DNA for the CDR3 is TGTGCCAGCTCGGGACAGGGAGTAACTGAAGCTTTCTTT. Its protein is CASSGQGVTEAFF. The rearrangement links TRBV18 to TRBJ1-1; 9 bases match TRBD1. This CDR3 spans 13 amino acids. Trimming cost V 6 bases and J 5 bases; bases outside gene matches: 4. Germline V gene data show CDR1 as KGHSH and CDR2 as LQKENI.

The rearrangement links TRBV12-5 to TRBJ1-2; perhaps TRBD1 as D (6 bases). This CDR3 comprises 12 residues. Per the germline V gene, CDR1 is LGHNT and CDR2 is FRNRAP. Trimming cost V 6 bases and J 4 bases, with 9 bases left between them. Here the CDR3 DNA reads TGTGCTAGTGGCCGAGGGGGCTATGGCTACACCTTC. This translates into CASGRGGYGYTF.

This clonotype was seen at least ten times. The chain employs TRBV30 and TRBJ2-3; D perhaps matches TRBD2 (6 bases). This CDR3 is 12 amino acids long. V lost 6 bases and J lost 2, with 9 bases in between. Germline values: CDR1 GTSNPN, CDR2 SVGIG (reference sequence). The DNA of the CDR3 is TGTGCCTGTCGACTAGACACAGATACGCAGTATTTT. Protein sequence: CACRLDTDTQYF.

The table lists this clonotype with many counts. The genes are TRBV6-1 and TRBJ1-1, with D possibly TRBD1 on 5 matching bases. The length of the CDR3 is 15 residues. Deletions cut 6 bases from V and 6 bases from J, with 20 bases between. Germline values: CDR1 MNHNS, CDR2 SASEGT. CDR3 in DNA: TGTGCCAGCAGACGGCGACAGTCCGGCACGGCTGAAGCTTTCTTT. This codes for CASRRRQSGTAEAFF.

This chain connects TRBV20-1 to TRBJ2-1; 8 bases are shared with TRBD2. Germline CDR1 reads DFQATT; CDR2 reads SNEGSKA (reference sequence). The CDR3 spans 14 residues. The J segment lost 7 bases and the V segment lost 0 bases, leaving 5 bases of the junction unmatched. CDR3 DNA sequence: TGCAGTGCTAGAGATGTAGCGGGGACGAATGAGCAGTTCTTC. Amino acids: CSARDVAGTNEQFF.

The V call is TRBV7-9, the J call TRBJ2-7; tentative D call: TRBD1 (5 bases). This CDR3 is 14 amino acids long. The V gene lost 1 base and the J gene lost 6 bases, with 13 bases spanning the gap. Germline V gene data show CDR1 as SEHNR and CDR2 as FQNEAQ (reference sequence). In nucleotides, the CDR3 is TGTGCCAGCAGCTTAGGGCAGGGCTGGGCCGAGCAGTACTTC. As protein: CASSLGQGWAEQYF.

In its sample, this clonotype was seen a few times. The CDR3 region is CSVEMGVETQYF. The CDR3 nucleotides are TGCAGCGTTGAAATGGGAGTAGAGACCCAGTACTTC. The V call is TRBV29-1, the J call TRBJ2-5, with D perhaps matching TRBD2 (5 bases). The CDR3 loop spans 12 amino acids. The germline gives CDR1 SQVTM, CDR2 ANQGSEA. V was cut by 2 bases and J by 4 bases, with 8 bases left in between.

The chain has TRBV28 and TRBJ2-5; a possible D gene is TRBD1 (6 bases). Trimming shortened V by 8 bases and J by 3 bases, and 13 bases separated the two germline ends. The CDR3 covers 13 residues. Germline V lookup: CDR1 MDHEN, CDR2 SYDVKM. CDR3 region: CASLRGREETQYF. CDR3 nucleotide sequence: TGTGCCAGCCTCAGGGGAAGGGAAGAGACCCAGTACTTC.

The chain is built from TRBV19 and TRBJ1-1, with a weak D call TRBD1 (5 bases). Germline assignment: CDR1 LNHDA and CDR2 SQIVND (reference sequence). Trimming removed 7 bases from V and 0 bases from J, with 12 bases in between. The length of the CDR3 is 14 residues. In DNA form, the CDR3 reads TGTGCCAGTACAGGGCGACACATGAACACTGAAGCTTTCTTT. Protein: CASTGRHMNTEAFF.